Shown below are 5 T cell receptor beta chains from a single sample sequenced in a study of blood T cell repertoires in COVID-19. Assay used: immunoSEQ multiplex PCR; TCRdb lists only in-frame clones, some missing. The sample consists of roughly 100,000 clones, more than 70% of them appearing once. The sample was peripheral blood. Receptors were obtained from a woman aged 80 or over with active COVID-19.

V usage is TRBV18 and J usage is TRBJ2-5; D might be TRBD2 (6 bases). There are 15 residues in the CDR3. Germline values: CDR1 KGHSH, CDR2 LQKENI. Deletions cut 3 bases from V and 5 bases from J, with 16 bases between. CDR3 protein: CASSPAGTGAETQYF. The CDR3 DNA is TGTGCCAGCTCACCGGCCGGGACTGGGGCGGAGACCCAGTACTTC.

V gene TRBV6-2 or TRBV6-3 combines with J gene TRBJ2-2, with 10 bases aligning to TRBD2. CDR1 and CDR2 from the germline V gene are MNHEY and SVGEGT. The V gene end was trimmed by 5 bases and the J gene end by 1 base; junction bases not matched to a gene: 4. CDR3 length: 16 amino acids. Here the CDR3 reads CASSPRTSGNTGELFF. DNA of the CDR3: TGTGCCAGCAGTCCCCGGACTAGCGGGAACACCGGGGAGCTGTTTTTT.

The rearrangement uses TRBV5-1 and TRBJ1-1, with TRBD1 as a possible D gene (5 bases). Trimming removed 7 bases at V and 0 bases at J, with 10 bases between. Germline V gene lookup returns CDR1 SGHRS and CDR2 YFSETQ. There are 13 residues in the CDR3. CDR3 in DNA: TGCGCCAGCCAGGGCCATCTGAACACTGAAGCTTTCTTT. This sequence encodes CASQGHLNTEAFF.

V usage is TRBV4-3 and J usage is TRBJ1-2; no clear D gene. V dropped 4 bases and J dropped 0 bases, with 15 bases sitting between them. The germline CDR1 and CDR2 sequences are LGHNA and YSLEER. The CDR3 runs to 16 residues. CDR3 sequence reads: CASSLSGNLANYGYTF. In nucleotides, the CDR3 is TGCGCCAGCAGCCTTAGCGGGAACTTAGCTAACTATGGCTACACCTTC.

The rearrangement uses TRBV30 and TRBJ1-1, with 8 bases lining up with TRBD1. Germline-derived CDR1 and CDR2 are GTSNPN and SVGIG (reference sequence). The CDR3 totals 14 residues. Germline trimming cut 4 bases from V and 3 bases from J; bases unmatched to any gene: 7. The CDR3 here is CAWKGDRRYTEAFF. The CDR3, as DNA: TGTGCCTGGAAGGGGGACAGGAGATACACTGAAGCTTTCTTT.